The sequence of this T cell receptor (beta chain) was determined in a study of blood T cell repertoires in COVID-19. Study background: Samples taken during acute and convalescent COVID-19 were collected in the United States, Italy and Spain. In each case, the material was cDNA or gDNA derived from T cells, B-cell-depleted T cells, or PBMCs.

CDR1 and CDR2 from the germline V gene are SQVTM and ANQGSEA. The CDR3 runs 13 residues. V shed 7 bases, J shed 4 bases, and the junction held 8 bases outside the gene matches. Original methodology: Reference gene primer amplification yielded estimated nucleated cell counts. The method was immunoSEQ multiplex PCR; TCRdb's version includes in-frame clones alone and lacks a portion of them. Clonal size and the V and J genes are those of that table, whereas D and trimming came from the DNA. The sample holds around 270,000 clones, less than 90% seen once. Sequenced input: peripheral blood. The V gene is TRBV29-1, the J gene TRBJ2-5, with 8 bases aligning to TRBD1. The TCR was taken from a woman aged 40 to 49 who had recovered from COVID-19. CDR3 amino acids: CSGARDRRETQYF. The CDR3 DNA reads TGCAGCGGAGCCCGGGACAGGAGAGAGACCCAGTACTTC.